Sequencing of this T cell receptor beta chain was carried out in a study of identical twins. Study findings and constraints: Researchers reported excess low generation probability among twin-shared out-of-frame alpha sequences.

Note on this clonotype: What it binds is not known.

The donors were all healthy and Caucasian. Trimming took off 3 bases at V and 1 base at J, with 14 bases between the two ends. The V gene's germline CDR1 is SGHKS and CDR2 YYEKEE (reference sequence). CDR3 size: 17 residues. Each CDR3 protein is one row after TCRdb ran MiXCR on the 5' RACE reads. The table has about 470,000 distinct CDR3 sequences, more than 20% seen once; the top ten hold about 2.9%. These data are also associated with another study on T cells expressing NK-cell markers. That work states: Sorted CD3+CD56-NKG2C+, CD3+CD56+NKG2C+ and CD3+CD56+NKG2C- T cells supplied the TCR beta repertoires. Seropositivity for HCMV was found in seven of the eight sequenced donors, with one seronegative.

The sequenced material came from CD4+ T cells sorted from blood. This receptor was taken from a woman aged 18-29 years in good health. This chain connects TRBV5-5 to TRBJ2-6, with D possibly being TRBD2 (5 bases). The CDR3 protein is CASSYGITRSGANVLTF. The CDR3 bases are TGTGCCAGCAGCTACGGGATTACGAGATCTGGGGCCAACGTCCTGACTTTC.